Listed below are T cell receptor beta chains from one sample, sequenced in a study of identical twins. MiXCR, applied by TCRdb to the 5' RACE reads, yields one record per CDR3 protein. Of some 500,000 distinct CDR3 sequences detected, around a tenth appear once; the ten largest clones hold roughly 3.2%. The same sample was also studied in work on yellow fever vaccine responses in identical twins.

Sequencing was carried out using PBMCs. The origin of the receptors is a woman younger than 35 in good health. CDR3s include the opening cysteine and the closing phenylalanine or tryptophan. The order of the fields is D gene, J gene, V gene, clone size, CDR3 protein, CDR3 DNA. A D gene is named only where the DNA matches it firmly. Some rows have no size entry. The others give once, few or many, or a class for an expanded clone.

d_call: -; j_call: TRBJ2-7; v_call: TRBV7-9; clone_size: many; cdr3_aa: CASSLALTGDEQYF; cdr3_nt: TGTGCCAGCAGCTTAGCGCTAACTGGGGACGAGCAGTACTTC
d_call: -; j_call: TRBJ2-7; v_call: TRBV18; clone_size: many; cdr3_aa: CASSPGSEQYF; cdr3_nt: TGTGCCAGCTCACCTGGATCCGAGCAGTACTTC
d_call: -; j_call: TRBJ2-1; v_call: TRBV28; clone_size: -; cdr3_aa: CASSLIRGLYNEQFF; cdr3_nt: TGTGCCAGCAGTTTGATCAGGGGCCTTTACAATGAGCAGTTCTTC
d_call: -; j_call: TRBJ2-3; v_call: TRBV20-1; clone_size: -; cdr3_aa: CSAPLSPADTQYF; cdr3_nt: TGCAGTGCTCCTTTGTCGCCAGCAGATACGCAGTATTTT
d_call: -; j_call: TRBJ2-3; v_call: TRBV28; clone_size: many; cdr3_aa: CASTPYGGADTQYF; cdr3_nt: TGTGCCAGCACCCCTTATGGGGGTGCAGATACGCAGTATTTT
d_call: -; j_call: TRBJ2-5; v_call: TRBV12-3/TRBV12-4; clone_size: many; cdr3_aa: CASSFLETQYF; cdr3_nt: TGTGCCAGCAGTTTCTTAGAGACCCAGTACTTC
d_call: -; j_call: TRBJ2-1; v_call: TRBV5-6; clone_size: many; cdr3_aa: CASSLPRAEKQFF; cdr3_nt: TGTGCCAGCAGCTTACCCCGCGCCGAAAAGCAGTTCTTC
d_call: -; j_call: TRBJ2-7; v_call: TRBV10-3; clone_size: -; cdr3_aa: CAISQQDYEQYF; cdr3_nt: TGTGCCATCAGTCAGCAGGACTACGAGCAGTACTTC
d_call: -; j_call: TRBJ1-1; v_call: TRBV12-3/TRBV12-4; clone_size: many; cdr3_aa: CASSPSAGVGTEAFF; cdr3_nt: TGTGCCAGCAGTCCGTCTGCAGGGGTAGGGACTGAAGCTTTCTTT
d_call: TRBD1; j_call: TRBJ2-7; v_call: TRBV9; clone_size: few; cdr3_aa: CASSVSGTGDGEQYF; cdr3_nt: TGTGCCAGCAGCGTCTCCGGGACAGGGGATGGCGAGCAGTACTTC
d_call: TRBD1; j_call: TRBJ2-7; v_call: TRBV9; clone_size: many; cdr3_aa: CASSVSWDRERYEQYF; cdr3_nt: TGTGCCAGCAGCGTATCGTGGGACAGGGAAAGGTACGAGCAGTACTTC
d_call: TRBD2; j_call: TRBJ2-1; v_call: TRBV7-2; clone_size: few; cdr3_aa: CASRRGGGGASSGTSYNEQFF; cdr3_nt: TGTGCCAGCAGAAGGGGCGGCGGGGGGGCTTCCTCGGGTACCTCCTACAATGAGCAGTTCTTC
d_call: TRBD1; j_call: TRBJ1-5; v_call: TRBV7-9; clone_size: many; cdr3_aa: CASSLQGAGNQPQHF; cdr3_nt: TGTGCCAGCAGCCTACAGGGGGCTGGCAATCAGCCCCAGCATTTT
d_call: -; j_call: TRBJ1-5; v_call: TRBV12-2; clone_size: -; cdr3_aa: CASRRDRGFGQPQHF; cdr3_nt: TGTGCAAGTCGCCGGGACAGGGGTTTTGGTCAGCCCCAGCATTTT
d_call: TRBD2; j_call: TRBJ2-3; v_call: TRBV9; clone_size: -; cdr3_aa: CASSKSGVEADTQYF; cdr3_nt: TGTGCCAGCAGCAAGAGCGGGGTCGAGGCAGATACGCAGTATTTT
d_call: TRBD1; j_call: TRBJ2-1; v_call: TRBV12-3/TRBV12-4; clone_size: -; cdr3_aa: CASSLGDRGWQFF; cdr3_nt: TGTGCCAGCAGTTTAGGTGACAGGGGGTGGCAGTTCTTC
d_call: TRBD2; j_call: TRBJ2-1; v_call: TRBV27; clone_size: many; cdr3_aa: CASKLAGGNNEQFF; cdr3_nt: TGTGCCAGCAAACTAGCGGGGGGGAACAATGAGCAGTTCTTC
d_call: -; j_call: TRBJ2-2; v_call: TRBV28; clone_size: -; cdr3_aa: CASSLSMRGQRDGTGELFF; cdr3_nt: TGTGCCAGCAGTTTATCTATGCGGGGGCAGAGGGATGGCACCGGGGAGCTGTTTTTT
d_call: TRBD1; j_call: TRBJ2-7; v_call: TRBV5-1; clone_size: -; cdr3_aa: CASSLAMTGWAYEQYF; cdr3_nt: TGCGCCAGCAGCTTGGCCATGACAGGGTGGGCCTACGAGCAGTACTTC
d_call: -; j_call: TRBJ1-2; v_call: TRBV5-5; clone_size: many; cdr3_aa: CASSLAVRVDGYTF; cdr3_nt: TGTGCCAGCAGCTTGGCCGTCAGGGTGGATGGCTACACCTTC
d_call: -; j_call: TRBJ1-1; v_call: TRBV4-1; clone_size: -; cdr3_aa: CASSQVHRVSDTEAFF; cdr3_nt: TGCGCCAGCAGCCAAGTCCACAGGGTGTCGGACACTGAAGCTTTCTTT
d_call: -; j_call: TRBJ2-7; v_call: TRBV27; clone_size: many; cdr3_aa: CASKRTGGEQYF; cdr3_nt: TGTGCCAGCAAAAGGACCGGGGGCGAGCAGTACTTC
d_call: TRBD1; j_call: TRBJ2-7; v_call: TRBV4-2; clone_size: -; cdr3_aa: CASSQLRAGTGSYEQYF; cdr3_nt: TGTGCCAGCAGCCAACTTAGGGCTGGGACAGGCTCCTACGAGCAGTACTTC
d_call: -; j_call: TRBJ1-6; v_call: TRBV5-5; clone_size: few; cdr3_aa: CASSLADSPLHF; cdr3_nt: TGTGCCAGCAGCTTGGCTGATTCACCCCTCCACTTT
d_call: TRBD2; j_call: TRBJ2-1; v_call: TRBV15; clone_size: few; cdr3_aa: CATSWPGTNSYNEQFF; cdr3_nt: TGTGCCACCAGCTGGCCCGGGACTAACTCCTACAATGAGCAGTTCTTC
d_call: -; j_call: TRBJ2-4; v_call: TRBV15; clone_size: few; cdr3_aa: CATSDGTVGLAKNIQYF; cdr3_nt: TGTGCCACCAGCGATGGTACAGTTGGACTAGCCAAAAACATTCAGTACTTC
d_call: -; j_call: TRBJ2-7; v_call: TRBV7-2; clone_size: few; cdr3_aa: CASSLDPRDISYEQYF; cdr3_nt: TGTGCCAGCAGCTTAGACCCCCGGGACATCTCCTACGAGCAGTACTTC
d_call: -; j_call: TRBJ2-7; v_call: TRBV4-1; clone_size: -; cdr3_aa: CASSRTRALSYEQYF; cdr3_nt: TGCGCCAGCAGCCGAACTAGGGCCCTCTCCTACGAGCAGTACTTC
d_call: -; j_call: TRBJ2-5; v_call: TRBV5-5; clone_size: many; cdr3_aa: CASRRFLPPSHQETQYF; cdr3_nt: TGTGCCAGCAGAAGGTTCTTACCCCCTTCCCACCAAGAGACCCAGTACTTC
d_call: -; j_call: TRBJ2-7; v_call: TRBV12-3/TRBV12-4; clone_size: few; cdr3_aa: CASSPSVVSNSGEQYF; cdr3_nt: TGTGCCAGCAGTCCTTCGGTAGTTTCAAACTCGGGGGAGCAGTACTTC
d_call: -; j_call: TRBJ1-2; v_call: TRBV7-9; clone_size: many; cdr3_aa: CASSPPTYNYGYTF; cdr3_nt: TGTGCCAGCAGCCCCCCAACCTACAACTATGGCTACACCTTC
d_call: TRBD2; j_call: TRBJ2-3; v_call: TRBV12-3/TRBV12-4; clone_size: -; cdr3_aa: CASSEAGGPKDTQYF; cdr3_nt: TGTGCCAGCAGTGAAGCGGGAGGGCCTAAAGATACGCAGTATTTT
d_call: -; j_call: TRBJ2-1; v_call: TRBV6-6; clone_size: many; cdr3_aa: CASKEGHEQFF; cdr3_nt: TGTGCCAGCAAGGAGGGCCATGAGCAGTTCTTC
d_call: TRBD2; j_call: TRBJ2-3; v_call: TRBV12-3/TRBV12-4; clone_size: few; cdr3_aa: CASSRSGTSGRGSTDTQYF; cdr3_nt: TGTGCCAGCAGCCGTTCCGGGACTAGCGGGAGAGGTAGTACAGATACGCAGTATTTT
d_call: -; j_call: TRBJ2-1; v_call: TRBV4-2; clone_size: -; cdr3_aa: CASRLDGSSSYNEQFF; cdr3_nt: TGTGCCAGCAGATTAGATGGTAGCAGCTCCTACAATGAGCAGTTCTTC
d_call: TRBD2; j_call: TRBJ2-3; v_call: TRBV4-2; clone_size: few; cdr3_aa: CASSQERLAGDTDTQYF; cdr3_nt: TGTGCCAGCAGCCAAGAAAGACTAGCGGGAGACACAGATACGCAGTATTTT
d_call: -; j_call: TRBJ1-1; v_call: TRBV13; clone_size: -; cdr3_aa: CASSLRGGGTNTEAFF; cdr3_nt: TGTGCCAGCAGCTTACGAGGGGGGGGAACGAACACTGAAGCTTTCTTT
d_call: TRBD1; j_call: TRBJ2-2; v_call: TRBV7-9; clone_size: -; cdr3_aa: CASSQPTDRAGELFF; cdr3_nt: TGTGCCAGCAGCCAGCCAACCGACAGGGCCGGGGAGCTGTTTTTT
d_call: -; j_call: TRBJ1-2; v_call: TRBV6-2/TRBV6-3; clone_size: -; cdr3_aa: CASSQSRSYGYTF; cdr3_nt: TGTGCCAGCAGTCAGTCACGGAGTTATGGCTACACCTTC
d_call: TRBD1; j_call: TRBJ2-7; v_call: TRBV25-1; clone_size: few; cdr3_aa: CASSGLGQGAYEQYF; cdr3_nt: TGTGCCAGCAGTGGACTGGGACAGGGGGCGTACGAGCAGTACTTC
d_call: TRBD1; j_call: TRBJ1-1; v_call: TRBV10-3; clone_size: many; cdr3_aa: CAIRRDREFSEAFF; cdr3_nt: TGTGCCATCAGACGGGACAGGGAATTTAGTGAAGCTTTCTTT
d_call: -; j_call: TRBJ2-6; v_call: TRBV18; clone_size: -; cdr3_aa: CASSPPGKASGANVLTF; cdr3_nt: TGTGCCAGCTCACCACCAGGCAAGGCTTCTGGGGCCAACGTCCTGACTTTC
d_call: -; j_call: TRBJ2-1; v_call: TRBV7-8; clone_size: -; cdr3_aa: CASDGYRDNEQFF; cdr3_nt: TGTGCCAGCGACGGGTACAGGGACAATGAGCAGTTCTTC
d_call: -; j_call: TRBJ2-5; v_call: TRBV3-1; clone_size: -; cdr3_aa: CASSPWAEETQYF; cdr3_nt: TGTGCCAGCAGCCCGTGGGCGGAAGAGACCCAGTACTTC
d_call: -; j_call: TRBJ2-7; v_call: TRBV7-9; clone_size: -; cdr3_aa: CASSSWVEGHEQYF; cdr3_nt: TGTGCCAGCAGCAGTTGGGTTGAGGGGCACGAGCAGTACTTC
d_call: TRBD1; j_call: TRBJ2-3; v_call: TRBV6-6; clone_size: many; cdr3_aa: CATGQGPDTQYF; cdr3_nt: TGTGCCACGGGACAGGGTCCAGATACGCAGTATTTT
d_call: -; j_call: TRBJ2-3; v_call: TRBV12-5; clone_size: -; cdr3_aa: CASGSTRNSTDTQYF; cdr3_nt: TGTGCTAGTGGTTCCACCCGTAATAGCACAGATACGCAGTATTTT
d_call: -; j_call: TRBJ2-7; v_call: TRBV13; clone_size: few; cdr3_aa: CASSFRAGGNEQYF; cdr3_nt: TGTGCCAGCAGCTTTCGGGCAGGGGGGAACGAGCAGTACTTC
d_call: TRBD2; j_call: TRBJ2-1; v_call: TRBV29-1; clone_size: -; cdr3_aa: CSVTGLAASNEQFF; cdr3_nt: TGCAGCGTGACGGGACTAGCGGCTTCCAATGAGCAGTTCTTC
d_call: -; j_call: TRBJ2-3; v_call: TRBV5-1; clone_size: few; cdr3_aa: CASTSGTGGTDTQYF; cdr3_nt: TGCGCCAGCACCTCCGGGACTGGGGGGACAGATACGCAGTATTTT
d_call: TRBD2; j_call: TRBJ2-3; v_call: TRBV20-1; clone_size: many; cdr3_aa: CSARGLAVTDTQYF; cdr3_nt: TGCAGTGCTAGAGGACTAGCGGTCACAGATACGCAGTATTTT